Included here is one T cell receptor beta chain sequence, with context. Its target is unknown. It may be a read error: a sequence one base away is much more abundant. This record belongs to a study of T cell repertoires in aging, cancer and after chemotherapy. Across the study: Six age groups, ranging from 30 or younger to 70 or older, included the donors. The full dataset contained roughly 8.8 million TCR reads.

A mixed TRB-A/B primer pool amplified rearranged TRB by multiplex touch-down PCR. MiXCR was run by TCRdb on the multiplex PCR reads, yielding one entry per CDR3 protein. The sample has over 8,500 distinct CDR3 sequences, around a quarter seen once. Study findings and constraints: In healthy donors, age-related TCR diversity loss mainly reflected lost richness. Untreated cancer patients had significantly lower blood TCR diversity than age-matched healthy donors.

The CDR3 runs to 15 residues. The germline V gene has CDR1 MNHNS and CDR2 SASEGT. TCR beta rearrangements were amplified from peripheral blood genomic DNA. The receptor was isolated from a human donor in good health. Sample: blood. The V call is TRBV6-1, the J call TRBJ2-2; TRBD1 matches at 8 bases. Here the CDR3 DNA reads TGTCCCAGCAGCCGGGACAGGTTAACGGCCGGGGAGCTGTTTTTT. Encoded protein: CPSSRDRLTAGELFF.